This TCR beta chain is from a study of metastatic and nonmetastatic thyroid tumors. Study conclusions and caveats: Reports indicated that malignant thyroid tumors showed significantly higher TCR beta diversity than benign nodules did, in blood and tumor.

Patients had received no treatment of any kind before thyroid surgery. TCRdb recomputed clones from the PCR reads via MiXCR. Among approximately 20,000 clones listed, about 23% were seen once. A remark on this clone: Its matching antigen is unknown. An end of the junction differs from the germline gene, which may be a read error.

This CDR3 has 12 residues. Germline CDR1 is MDHEN and CDR2 is SYDVKM. The chain carries TRBV28 and TRBJ1-2; TRBD1 matches at 7 bases. Sequencing input: tumor tissue. This TCR came from a male donor with papillary thyroid cancer or a benign thyroid nodule (not recorded which). Some clones in this sample may be carry-over from other donors' samples. For the CDR3, the DNA is TGTTCCAGCGAAGGGGGCGCGAATGGCTCCACCTTC. It is translated as CSSEGGANGSTF.